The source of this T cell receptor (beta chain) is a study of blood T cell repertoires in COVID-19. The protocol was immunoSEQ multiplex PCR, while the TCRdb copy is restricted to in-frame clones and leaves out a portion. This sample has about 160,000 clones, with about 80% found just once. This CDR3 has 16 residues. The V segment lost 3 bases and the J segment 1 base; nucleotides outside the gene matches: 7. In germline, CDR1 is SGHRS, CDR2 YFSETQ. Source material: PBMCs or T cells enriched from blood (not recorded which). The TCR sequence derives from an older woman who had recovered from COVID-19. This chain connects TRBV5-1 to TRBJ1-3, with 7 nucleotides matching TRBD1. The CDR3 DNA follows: TGCGCCAGCAGCTCCAGACAGGGTGTATCTGGAAACACCATATATTTT. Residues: CASSSRQGVSGNTIYF.